This note documents a single T cell receptor (beta chain) sequence. Its specificity is not known. Findings and limits, study-wide: The larger-cohort validation was restricted to a single TCR beta V-J rearrangement rather than whole repertoires. The TCR gene usage of tumor memory CD4+ T cells clustered together with blood and lymph node memory CD4+ cells and with lymph node naive CD4+ cells. Tumor Tregs overlapped most with tumor, then blood, naive CD4+ cells.

After constant-region reverse-primer amplification, full-length variable regions underwent semi-nested PCR with Nested Universal Primer A. Each CDR3 protein is one row after TCRdb ran MiXCR on the 5' RACE reads. The table records just under 65,000 distinct CDR3 sequences, 22% of them present only once. This CDR3 comprises 12 residues. V was shortened by 4 bases and J by 7 bases, with 11 bases between the two germline ends. The germline V gene has CDR1 MNHNY and CDR2 SVGAGI (reference sequence). The sequenced material came from memory CD4+ T cells sorted from a lymph node. Specified subset: memory CD4+ T cells, CD4+CD45RO+CD25-. This receptor was obtained from a female donor with breast cancer. The chain uses TRBV6-6 and TRBJ2-7; D not certain. Written as DNA, the CDR3 is TGTGCCAGCAGTTTCGCTTTACAGGAGCAGTACTTC. The encoded protein is CASSFALQEQYF.